This TCR beta chain was recovered during a study of cytomegalovirus exposure and HLA in healthy donors. Whole-study findings and limits: TCR beta chains numbering approximately 150 were designated cytomegalovirus-associated. Exclusion as indistinguishable affected some V segments, including TRBV6-2 and TRBV6-3.

The PCR had 60 Vbeta and 13 Jbeta primers. Sequencing used immunoSEQ multiplex PCR; TCRdb keeps in-frame clones, though not all of them. Altogether roughly 99,000 clones are present, 79% being singletons, with the ten largest covering around 3%. Per the germline V gene, CDR1 is SGDLS and CDR2 is YYNGEE. Between the trimmed V and J ends, which lost 2 bases and 7 bases, there was a span of 10 bases. The CDR3 sequence is 13 residues long. Comment on this clone: The antigen is not known.

The TCR was taken from a male donor in good health and CMV-seropositive. The chain has TRBV9 and TRBJ1-3; D gene unclear. Input material: PBMCs. The CDR3 region has the DNA TGTGCCAGCAGCGTCCACCCGGGGAACACCATATATTTT. It codes for CASSVHPGNTIYF. Filled out from reference TRBV9 and TRBJ1-3, the complete variable domain reads DSGVTQTPKHLITATGQRVTLRCSPRSGDLSVYWYQQSLDQGLQFLIQYYNGEERAKGNILERFSAQQFPDLHSELNLSSLELGDSALYFCASSVHPGNTIYFGEGSWLTVV.